Listed below are T cell receptor beta chains from one sample, sequenced in a study of T cells after yellow fever vaccination. TCRdb recomputed calls from the 5' RACE reads with MiXCR, one row per CDR3 protein. In the table there are 100,000 to 150,000 distinct CDR3 sequences, over 12% of which are singletons. The sequences come from CD8+ T cells sorted from PBMCs, collected 5 days after the yellow fever booster vaccination. The source is a man aged 18 to 29 who received the YFV17D yellow fever vaccine. Each CDR3 is given without its conserved first and last residue. Each record gives: V gene, J gene, CDR3 protein.

v_call: TRBV7-9; j_call: TRBJ1-1; cdr3_aa: ASSPGRGGTEAF
v_call: TRBV4-1; j_call: TRBJ2-7; cdr3_aa: ASSQRDGPYEQY
v_call: TRBV5-3; j_call: TRBJ2-1; cdr3_aa: ARSLVSEQF
v_call: TRBV7-9; j_call: TRBJ2-1; cdr3_aa: ASSPRQAYNEQF
v_call: TRBV14; j_call: TRBJ1-5; cdr3_aa: ASSQAQGMPQH
v_call: TRBV18; j_call: TRBJ2-3; cdr3_aa: ASSPPVEDTQY
v_call: TRBV7-9; j_call: TRBJ2-1; cdr3_aa: ASSSPTDNEQF
v_call: TRBV5-1; j_call: TRBJ1-1; cdr3_aa: ASRTEELTEAF
v_call: TRBV7-3; j_call: TRBJ2-3; cdr3_aa: ASSPLGGVAWEDTQY
v_call: TRBV27; j_call: TRBJ2-7; cdr3_aa: ASSLYGENYEQY
v_call: TRBV20-1; j_call: TRBJ2-3; cdr3_aa: SARDLGNTQY
v_call: TRBV2; j_call: TRBJ2-3; cdr3_aa: ASSVGPGGSDTQY
v_call: TRBV15; j_call: TRBJ2-3; cdr3_aa: ATSRGAPDTQY
v_call: TRBV7-9; j_call: TRBJ1-1; cdr3_aa: ASRKNTEAF
v_call: TRBV7-2; j_call: TRBJ2-5; cdr3_aa: ASSLGAKLQETQY
v_call: TRBV5-6; j_call: TRBJ2-7; cdr3_aa: ASGRGGSYEQY
v_call: TRBV4-3; j_call: TRBJ2-5; cdr3_aa: ASSQELPGQGRETQY
v_call: TRBV4-1; j_call: TRBJ1-1; cdr3_aa: ASSPDRFGDTEAF
v_call: TRBV29-1; j_call: TRBJ2-5; cdr3_aa: SVDGLAGGETQY
v_call: TRBV29-1; j_call: TRBJ2-3; cdr3_aa: SVLLTGDTDTQY
v_call: TRBV29-1; j_call: TRBJ1-1; cdr3_aa: SVNRGTAEAF
v_call: TRBV20-1; j_call: TRBJ1-1; cdr3_aa: SASRVENTEAF
v_call: TRBV4-1; j_call: TRBJ2-7; cdr3_aa: ASSQGVAGGYEQY
v_call: TRBV20-1; j_call: TRBJ2-2; cdr3_aa: SATGTGNAGELF
v_call: TRBV7-9; j_call: TRBJ2-7; cdr3_aa: ASSSVGGRRFYEQY
v_call: TRBV9; j_call: TRBJ2-3; cdr3_aa: ASSVDESASTDTQY
v_call: TRBV7-9; j_call: TRBJ2-3; cdr3_aa: ASSSFDGRGFSSTDTQY
v_call: TRBV5-1; j_call: TRBJ2-3; cdr3_aa: ASSVGDTQY
v_call: TRBV6-1; j_call: TRBJ2-5; cdr3_aa: ASSVGGPETQY
v_call: TRBV9; j_call: TRBJ2-7; cdr3_aa: ASSAAPTGRHYEQY
v_call: TRBV24-1; j_call: TRBJ2-1; cdr3_aa: ATSGGGVRYNEQF
v_call: TRBV23-1; j_call: TRBJ2-5; cdr3_aa: ASSQAGLTKETQY
v_call: TRBV6-5; j_call: TRBJ2-2; cdr3_aa: ASSSLTENTGELF
v_call: TRBV6-4; j_call: TRBJ2-6; cdr3_aa: ASSETGGAGANVLT
v_call: TRBV9; j_call: TRBJ1-2; cdr3_aa: ASSVEGSGGYGYT
v_call: TRBV5-1; j_call: TRBJ1-2; cdr3_aa: ASSLVSRQGDGYT
v_call: TRBV9; j_call: TRBJ2-7; cdr3_aa: ASSVFGTASYEQY
v_call: TRBV27; j_call: TRBJ1-2; cdr3_aa: AIRVDYGYT
v_call: TRBV9; j_call: TRBJ1-3; cdr3_aa: ASSAGRGNTIY
v_call: TRBV9; j_call: -; cdr3_aa: ASSVQGASTDTQH
v_call: TRBV5-6; j_call: TRBJ2-7; cdr3_aa: ASSLTGTLEQY
v_call: TRBV10-1; j_call: TRBJ2-3; cdr3_aa: ASSAGLTDTQY
v_call: TRBV23-1; j_call: TRBJ2-2; cdr3_aa: ASSQEGQRTGELF
v_call: TRBV7-9; j_call: TRBJ2-3; cdr3_aa: ASSPGQEQY
v_call: TRBV7-8; j_call: TRBJ2-3; cdr3_aa: ASTLRGGGADTQY
v_call: TRBV15; j_call: TRBJ1-3; cdr3_aa: ATSRDSGKWASGNTIY
v_call: TRBV4-2; j_call: TRBJ2-7; cdr3_aa: ASSRGLAFEQY
v_call: TRBV27; j_call: TRBJ1-5; cdr3_aa: ASRPGGNQPQH